This T cell receptor (beta chain) originates from a study of blood T cells in healthy people across ages. The CDR3 consists of 16 residues. Between the trimmed V and J ends, which lost 5 bases and 0 bases, there was a span of 14 bases. For the second PCR, which ran for about 6 to 12 cycles, a sample-barcoded 5' primer and a J-beta primer mix were used. MiXCR, run by TCRdb on the 5' RACE reads, gives a single entry per CDR3 protein. There are about 1.5 million distinct CDR3 sequences in the sample; 42% occur only once, and 7.9% lies in the top ten. The specimen was blood. The sequence came from a woman younger than 35 in good health. The chain recombines TRBV12-3 or TRBV12-4 with TRBJ1-5; D gene uncertain. The CDR3 DNA is TGTGCCAGCAGTCCAGGAACGGGAAGTAGCAATCAGCCCCAGCATTTT. Translated: CASSPGTGSSNQPQHF.